The 30 T cell receptor beta chains presented below share a single source sample, sequenced in a study of blood T cell repertoires in COVID-19. Here immunoSEQ multiplex PCR was the method, and the copy in TCRdb shows in-frame clones only, minus some. The sample includes around 53,000 clones, about 88% of them seen just once. The sequenced sample consisted of peripheral blood. Receptors originate from a man between 65 and 85 years old with active COVID-19.

The chain employs TRBV7-2 and TRBJ1-2, with 7 nucleotides matching TRBD1. The J segment lost 8 bases and the V segment lost 4 bases, leaving 10 bases of the junction unmatched. The germline V gene has CDR1 SGHTA and CDR2 FQGNSA. CDR3 length: 14 amino acids. The CDR3 nucleotides are TGTGCCAGCAGCTCGCACAGACAGGGCGTGGGCTACACCTTC. It specifies CASSSHRQGVGYTF.

CDR3 region: CASSQDRENTEAFF. For the CDR3, the DNA is TGCGCCAGCAGCCAGGACAGGGAGAACACTGAAGCTTTCTTT. The chain uses TRBV4-1 and TRBJ1-1, with 8 bases that match TRBD1. This CDR3 has 14 amino acids. J lost 1 base, V lost 3 bases, and 1 base had no gene match. The germline V gene has CDR1 MGHRA and CDR2 YSYEKL.

The chain's CDR3 is CASTLRKAGGANYGYTF. Here the CDR3 DNA reads TGTGCCAGCACCTTAAGGAAGGCAGGGGGAGCTAACTATGGCTACACCTTC. The gene calls are TRBV28 and TRBJ1-2; TRBD1 matches at 7 bases. This CDR3 is built from 17 residues. From germline, CDR1 is MDHEN and CDR2 SYDVKM. The J segment lost 0 bases and the V segment lost 7 bases, leaving 14 bases of the junction unmatched.

This rearrangement joins TRBV5-1 to TRBJ2-4; TRBD2 aligns across 13 bases. The V gene end was trimmed by 7 bases and the J gene end by 1 base; junction bases not matched to a gene: 11. This CDR3 contains 18 residues. The germline gives CDR1 SGHRS, CDR2 YFSETQ. The CDR3 sequence: CASARTSGSMEAKNIQYF. The DNA of the CDR3 is TGCGCCAGCGCCCGGACTAGCGGGAGTATGGAGGCCAAAAACATTCAGTACTTC.

This clone was seen only a few times. The CDR3 protein is CASSSRQGNGYTF. The CDR3 DNA reads TGTGCCAGCAGTTCTCGACAGGGGAATGGCTACACCTTC. V usage is TRBV6-5 and J usage is TRBJ1-2; 8 positions match TRBD1. CDR3 length equals 13 residues. Germline V gene data show CDR1 as MNHEY and CDR2 as SVGAGI. J gave up 6 bases and V 4 bases, and 4 bases lay outside the gene matches.

J is TRBJ2-3 and V is TRBV24-1; 9 bases map to TRBD1. The germline V gene encodes CDR1 KGHDR and CDR2 SFDVKD. This CDR3 comprises 14 residues. V trimming: 11 bases; J trimming: 6 bases; junction bases outside the gene matches: 11. CDR3 bases: TGTGCCATTCCCCCGGGACAGGGAAACGATACGCAGTATTTT. This sequence encodes CAIPPGQGNDTQYF.

J is TRBJ1-2 and V is TRBV19, with D possibly being TRBD1 (5 bases). V shed 3 bases and J shed 8 bases, with 13 bases lying between them. CDR1 and CDR2 from the germline V gene are LNHDA and SQIVND (reference sequence). The length of the CDR3 is 13 residues. Here the CDR3 DNA reads TGTGCCAGTAGTATCGACGACAGATGGGGCTACACCTTC. It translates to CASSIDDRWGYTF.

The chain links TRBV28 to TRBJ1-5; D is possibly TRBD1 (6 bases). CDR1 is MDHEN, CDR2 SYDVKM, per germline. The CDR3 covers 15 residues. V lost 6 bases to trimming and J lost 1 base, with 13 bases between them. The CDR3 protein is CASSPGQHSNQPQHF. The CDR3 DNA is TGTGCCAGCAGCCCCGGACAGCACAGCAATCAGCCCCAGCATTTT.

This chain uses TRBV27 with TRBJ2-1; D not certain. V lost 5 bases and J lost 5, with 4 bases in between. Germline assignment: CDR1 MNHEY and CDR2 SMNVEV (reference sequence). This CDR3 contains 11 residues. The CDR3 loop is CASSHHNEQFF. The CDR3 coding sequence is TGTGCCAGCAGTCATCACAATGAGCAGTTCTTC.

The V and J genes are TRBV5-4 and TRBJ2-3; 11 nucleotides agree with TRBD1. CDR1 and CDR2 from the germline V gene are SGHNT and YYREEE (reference sequence). This CDR3 has 18 amino acids. J gave up 5 bases and V 1 base, and 12 bases lay outside the gene matches. In DNA, the CDR3 is TGTGCCAGCAGCTTGCCACCCTCCGGGACAGGGGGTGTAGATACGCAGTATTTT. Its translation is CASSLPPSGTGGVDTQYF.

This clone came up once. The chain has TRBV19 and TRBJ2-5; 7 nucleotides align to TRBD1. The CDR3 length is 14 residues. CDR1 and CDR2 from the germline V gene are LNHDA and SQIVND (reference sequence). V was clipped by 5 bases and J by 5 bases; unmatched bases: 8. CDR3 region: CASSDGTVSETQYF. CDR3 nucleotides: TGTGCCAGTAGTGATGGGACAGTCTCGGAGACCCAGTACTTC.

V gene TRBV5-1 combines with J gene TRBJ2-2, with D possibly being TRBD1 (6 bases). Trimming shortened V by 1 base and J by 2 bases, and 9 bases separated the two germline ends. The length of the CDR3 is 15 residues. The V gene's germline CDR1 is SGHRS and CDR2 YFSETQ. The DNA of the CDR3 is TGCGCCAGCAGCTTGTCAGGGACAAACACCGGGGAGCTGTTTTTT. Its protein is CASSLSGTNTGELFF.

The chain carries TRBV15 and TRBJ1-6; 7 nucleotides agree with TRBD1. This CDR3 contains 17 residues. The germline gives CDR1 LNHNV, CDR2 YYDKDF (reference sequence). With 1 base clipped from V and 7 bases from J, the junction kept 10 bases outside the gene matches. CDR3 region: CATSRGYAGGRNSPLHF. The CDR3 DNA follows: TGTGCCACCAGCAGAGGCTACGCAGGGGGTAGGAATTCACCCCTCCACTTT.

The chain is built from TRBV27 and TRBJ2-7, with a weak D call TRBD1 (5 bases). CDR3 size: 15 residues. The germline V gene has CDR1 MNHEY and CDR2 SMNVEV (reference sequence). The V gene lost 6 bases and the J gene lost 1 base, with 16 bases spanning the gap. CDR3 DNA sequence: TGTGCCAGCAGAGCTAGGCGAGGACAATCCTACGAGCAGTACTTC. The encoded protein is CASRARRGQSYEQYF.

The V and J genes are TRBV27 and TRBJ2-7; 7 nucleotides agree with TRBD2. Germline CDR1 MNHEY, CDR2 SMNVEV (reference sequence). There are 14 residues in the CDR3. The V gene end was trimmed by 7 bases and the J gene end by 5 bases; junction bases not matched to a gene: 11. Here the CDR3 DNA reads TGTGCCAGCACCGCCGTGGCGGGGGTCCACGAGCAGTACTTC. This gives the protein CASTAVAGVHEQYF.

The rearrangement joins TRBV19 to TRBJ1-3, with 9 nucleotides matching TRBD1. Per the germline V gene, CDR1 is LNHDA and CDR2 is SQIVND (reference sequence). This CDR3 contains 14 residues. V lost 7 bases and J lost 4; bases outside the gene matches: 5. CDR3: CASNHRGPGNTIYF. The CDR3 DNA follows: TGTGCCAGTAATCACAGGGGGCCCGGAAACACCATATATTTT.

This sequence joins TRBV4-2 and TRBJ2-1; the match to TRBD2 covers 7 bases. Trimming removed 3 bases from V and 2 bases from J; junction bases left unmatched: 16. Germline-derived CDR1 and CDR2 are LGHNA and YNFKEQ. This CDR3 has 19 amino acids. The CDR3 sequence: CASSHSSGISREAYNEQFF. The CDR3 bases are TGTGCCAGCAGCCACTCCTCGGGAATCTCACGGGAGGCCTACAATGAGCAGTTCTTC.

The chain employs TRBV5-1 and TRBJ2-5; D might be TRBD2 (5 bases). Looked up from germline, CDR1 is SGHRS and CDR2 is YFSETQ. V shed 3 bases and J shed 2 bases, with 14 bases lying between them. The CDR3 loop spans 15 amino acids. CDR3 protein: CASSSSGELQETQYF. CDR3 bases: TGCGCCAGCAGCTCCTCCGGGGAGTTGCAAGAGACCCAGTACTTC.

The rearrangement joins TRBV10-3 to TRBJ2-5; TRBD2 matches 14 bases. In germline, CDR1 is ENHRY, CDR2 SYGVKD. The trim removed 5 bases at V and 1 base at J, leaving 3 bases unmatched. The CDR3 contains 16 residues. DNA of the CDR3: TGTGCCATCAGTCCCGGACTAGCGGGAGGCCAAGAGACCCAGTACTTC. Its protein is CAISPGLAGGQETQYF.

This clone was counted once. The genes are TRBV28 and TRBJ2-7; 7 bases fit TRBD2. The CDR3 contains 13 residues. J lost 6 bases, V lost 2 bases, and 4 bases had no gene match. The V gene's germline CDR1 is MDHEN and CDR2 SYDVKM. In DNA, the CDR3 is TGTGCCAGCAGTTTAACACTAGCGTTCGAGCAGTACTTC. It encodes CASSLTLAFEQYF.

This clone was picked up one time. The chain employs TRBV10-3 and TRBJ2-1, with 9 positions matching TRBD2. The J segment lost 7 bases and the V segment lost 3 bases, leaving 13 bases of the junction unmatched. The CDR3 contains 17 residues. CDR1 is ENHRY and CDR2 is SYGVKD in the germline V gene. CDR3 in DNA: TGTGCCATCAGTGAACCTACGCCTAGCGGGACTGGGAATGAGCAGTTCTTC. Amino acids: CAISEPTPSGTGNEQFF.

The chain links TRBV5-6 to TRBJ2-5; a possible D gene is TRBD1 (7 bases). The CDR3 covers 13 residues. Per germline, CDR1 SGHDT and CDR2 YYEEEE. Deletions cut 5 bases from V and 7 bases from J, with 15 bases between. The CDR3 here is CASRRLRGVTQYF. In nucleotides, the CDR3 is TGTGCCAGCAGACGACTCAGGGGGGTGACCCAGTACTTC.

This clone has a single count. V and J are TRBV19 and TRBJ2-6; no definite D call. The germline V and J ends were trimmed by 0 bases and 0 bases, with 9 bases remaining between them. Germline-derived CDR1 and CDR2 are LNHDA and SQIVND (reference sequence). The CDR3 spans 17 residues. Here the CDR3 reads CASSIDSVPSGANVLTF. The CDR3 DNA reads TGTGCCAGTAGTATAGATTCGGTTCCCTCTGGGGCCAACGTCCTGACTTTC.

The chain links TRBV2 to TRBJ2-5, with 8 bases aligning to TRBD1. J lost 4 bases, V lost 5 bases, and 12 bases had no gene match. CDR1 is SNHLY, CDR2 FYNNEI, per germline. This CDR3 is built from 16 residues. CDR3 loop: CASSKRTGNNVETQYF. CDR3 coding DNA: TGTGCCAGCAGTAAAAGGACAGGGAACAACGTAGAGACCCAGTACTTC.

This rearrangement joins TRBV5-4 to TRBJ2-1; 15 positions match TRBD2. The germline V gene encodes CDR1 SGHNT and CDR2 YYREEE (reference sequence). J was trimmed by 4 bases and V by 0 bases; bases with no gene match: 2. The CDR3 spans 17 residues. The CDR3 here is CASSLDGLAGGYNEQFF. CDR3 coding DNA: TGTGCCAGCAGCTTGGACGGACTAGCGGGAGGGTACAATGAGCAGTTCTTC.

The chain carries TRBV4-3 and TRBJ2-2, with D perhaps TRBD2 (5 bases). V gave up 3 bases and J gave up 6 bases, with 8 bases separating them. CDR3 size: 13 residues. Germline V gene lookup returns CDR1 LGHNA and CDR2 YSLEER. Here the CDR3 reads CASSHRGSGELFF. Here the CDR3 DNA reads TGCGCCAGCAGCCATCGCGGGTCCGGGGAGCTGTTTTTT.

This clone was seen once. The rearrangement links TRBV9 to TRBJ2-7; D might be TRBD2 (6 bases). With 3 bases removed from V and 3 bases from J, the gap between germline ends came to 19 bases. Germline V lookup: CDR1 SGDLS, CDR2 YYNGEE. The CDR3 consists of 16 residues. As DNA, the CDR3 is TGTGCCAGCAGCGCGAACGGGGCGGGACGGCACTACGAGCAGTACTTC. Amino acid sequence: CASSANGAGRHYEQYF.

The chain joins TRBV28 to TRBJ2-4, with 7 bases matching TRBD1. The germline V gene has CDR1 MDHEN and CDR2 SYDVKM. The V gene end was trimmed by 9 bases and the J gene end by 5 bases; junction bases not matched to a gene: 4. The length of the CDR3 is 12 residues. The CDR3, as DNA: TGTGCCAGTGGACAGGAAGAAAACATTCAGTACTTC. It yields the protein CASGQEENIQYF.

J is TRBJ1-2 and V is TRBV5-6, with D possibly TRBD1 on 5 matching bases. Germline CDR1 is SGHDT and CDR2 is YYEEEE. V was cut by 2 bases and J by 6 bases, with 11 bases left in between. The CDR3 is 13 residues long. CDR3 nucleotide sequence: TGTGCCAGCAGCTTTGAAGGGGCTCATGGCTACACCTTC. It translates to CASSFEGAHGYTF.

This chain connects TRBV2 to TRBJ2-3; 8 bases fit TRBD2. CDR1 is SNHLY, CDR2 FYNNEI, per germline. The CDR3 runs to 16 residues. The J segment lost 9 bases and the V segment lost 3 bases, leaving 14 bases of the junction unmatched. Here the CDR3 reads CASSEAQGPAGGTQYF. The CDR3 DNA follows: TGTGCCAGCAGTGAGGCTCAGGGGCCCGCGGGAGGCACGCAGTATTTT.